This TCR beta chain came from a study of T cell responses to AZD1222 COVID-19 vaccine. Study conclusions and caveats: Spike regions recognized by vaccine-associated CD4 TCRs spanned the protein, led by 160-218 and 743-854.

Here immunoSEQ multiplex PCR was the method, and the copy in TCRdb shows in-frame clones only, minus some. The sample has 150,000 to 200,000 clones, just under 95% seen once. Worth noting for this clone: No antigen is known for it.

The CDR3 has 12 amino acids. Germline-derived CDR1 and CDR2 are SEHNR and FQNEAQ (reference sequence). The V and J ends lost 5 bases and 5 bases respectively, with 9 bases between them. This sample comprised peripheral blood, obtained on day 0 of AZD1222 vaccination. This sequence was found in an adult in good health. The chain has TRBV7-9 and TRBJ1-1; D remains unclear. CDR3 sequence: CASSPLGTEAFF. The CDR3 DNA reads TGTGCCAGCAGCCCCCTGGGGACTGAAGCTTTCTTT.